The clone carrying this TCR beta chain was seen a few times. The sample comes from a study of blood T cell repertoires in COVID-19. Study summary: T cells, B-cell-depleted T cells, or PBMCs supplied cDNA or gDNA.

This CDR3 spans 14 amino acids. Looked up from germline, CDR1 is SGHTA and CDR2 is FQGNSA. V lost 2 bases, J lost 10 bases, and 15 bases lay in between. The table came from immunoSEQ multiplex PCR; TCRdb's copy has only in-frame clones and leaves some out. The sample lists 200,000 to 250,000 clones; about 83% were seen once. All enrollees were roughly 18 to 100 years old and from fewer than 30 US areas. Resolution of symptoms, clearance, or two negative PCRs was present in recovered Cohort 3 donors. Sequenced input: PBMCs or T cells enriched from blood (not recorded which). This chain joins TRBV7-2 and TRBJ2-1; D is possibly TRBD2 (6 bases). The clonotype was recovered from a woman between 35 and 50 years old who had recovered from COVID-19. The chain's CDR3 is CASSLWYVGGEQFF. CDR3 in DNA: TGTGCCAGCAGCTTATGGTACGTTGGGGGGGAGCAGTTCTTC. The full variable domain, with the rest looked up from reference TRBV7-2 and TRBJ2-1, is GAGVSQSPSNKVTEKGKDVELRCDPISGHTALYWYRQSLGQGLEFLIYFQGNSAPDKSGLPSDRFSAERTGGSVSTLTIQRTQQEDSAVYLCASSLWYVGGEQFFGPGTRLTVL.